The 19 T cell receptor beta chains given below trace back to one sample, sequenced in a study of shared clonotypes between healthy human individuals. Clones were sequenced by immunoSEQ multiplex PCR, and TCRdb holds only the in-frame ones, with some missing. The sample includes under 1,100,000 clones, around 78% seen only once; the top ten take around 0.6%. The material sequenced was memory CD4+ T cells from PBMCs. The sample's subset: CD45RA-negative fraction. The receptors come from a man between 18 and 35 years old in good health. Some clones in this sample may be carry-over from other donors' samples.

A note on this clone: The sample contains more than one DNA sequence encoding this CDR3. V is TRBV5-1 and J is TRBJ2-5, with 9 positions matching TRBD2. The CDR3 spans 15 residues. Germline V CDR1 and CDR2: SGHRS, YFSETQ. J lost 2 bases, V lost 5 bases, and 7 bases had no gene match. The CDR3 DNA reads as TGCGCCAGCAGACCGGGGCTAGCGGGGCAAGAGACCCAGTACTTC. It yields the protein CASRPGLAGQETQYF.

The gene calls are TRBV14 and TRBJ1-1, with TRBD1 as a possible D gene (6 bases). Trimming stripped 4 bases from V and 7 bases from J, with 10 bases between. CDR3 length: 12 residues. Germline CDR1 reads SGHDN; CDR2 reads FVKESK. The CDR3 bases are TGTGCCAGCAGCCTAGACAGGCGTGAAGCTTTCTTT. Translated: CASSLDRREAFF.

This clone showed up just a few times. The chain links TRBV28 to TRBJ1-2, with D uncertain. Trimming stripped 3 bases from V and 2 bases from J, with 4 bases between. The CDR3 covers 12 residues. CDR1 MDHEN and CDR2 SYDVKM come from the germline V gene. This chain's CDR3 is CASSFLNYGYTF. The CDR3 DNA follows: TGTGCCAGCAGTTTCCTGAACTATGGCTACACCTTC.

This clone has only a few counts. The chain links TRBV5-4 to TRBJ2-1; TRBD2 matches 8 bases. The CDR3 spans 15 residues. V was clipped by 0 bases and J by 8 bases; unmatched bases: 7. Germline values: CDR1 SGHNT, CDR2 YYREEE (reference sequence). The CDR3 region has the DNA TGTGCCAGCAGCTTGGTTACTAGCGGCATACATGAGCAGTTCTTC. Amino acids: CASSLVTSGIHEQFF.

DNA of the CDR3: TGTGCCAGCAGCTTGGCCCCTAGCGGGAGTTACGAGCAGTACTTC. Encoded protein: CASSLAPSGSYEQYF. The rearrangement joins TRBV5-5 to TRBJ2-7; 10 bases align to TRBD2. This CDR3 spans 15 amino acids. Trimming took 0 bases from V and 4 from J; bases not matched to a gene: 4. In germline, CDR1 is SGHKS, CDR2 YYEKEE (reference sequence).

The J gene is TRBJ1-1, the V gene TRBV14; D is unresolved. In germline, CDR1 is SGHDN, CDR2 FVKESK. The CDR3 is 13 residues long. Trimming removed 0 bases from V and 4 bases from J, with 6 bases in between. For the CDR3, the DNA is TGTGCCAGCAGCCAAGAAGGTTCCACTGAAGCTTTCTTT. Translation gives CASSQEGSTEAFF.

The chain employs TRBV30 and TRBJ1-4; D is unresolved. The CDR3 length is 12 residues. In germline, CDR1 is GTSNPN, CDR2 SVGIG (reference sequence). The germline V and J ends were trimmed by 3 bases and 10 bases, with 12 bases remaining between them. The CDR3 DNA reads TGTGCCTGGAGCAACCACGGAGGAAAACTGTTTTTT. Translated, it gives CAWSNHGGKLFF.

The genes are TRBV5-5 and TRBJ1-5; no firm D call. V gave up 0 bases and J gave up 5 bases, with 12 bases separating them. The CDR3 covers 15 residues. Germline CDR1 reads SGHKS; CDR2 reads YYEKEE (reference sequence). The CDR3 reads CASSLGGYSDQPQHF. The DNA for the CDR3 is TGTGCCAGCAGCTTGGGGGGATATTCCGATCAGCCCCAGCATTTT.

This clone was seen a handful of times. The chain carries TRBV5-4 and TRBJ1-1; a possible D gene is TRBD1 (5 bases). V shed 5 bases and J shed 4 bases, with 15 bases lying between them. CDR3 length: 14 amino acids. Per the germline V gene, CDR1 is SGHNT and CDR2 is YYREEE (reference sequence). The CDR3 region has the DNA TGTGCCAGCAGGCTAGATGGGGGAGGCACTGAAGCTTTCTTT. It is translated as CASRLDGGGTEAFF. Full variable domain (remainder filled in from reference TRBV5-4 and TRBJ1-1): ETGVTQSPTHLIKTRGQQVTLRCSSQSGHNTVSWYQQALGQGPQFIFQYYREEENGRGNFPPRFSGLQFPNYSSELNVNALELDDSALYLCASRLDGGGTEAFFGQGTRLTVV.

The gene calls are TRBV28 and TRBJ1-5, with D tentatively TRBD1 (6 bases). The CDR3 runs 16 residues. Trimming removed 2 bases from V and 8 bases from J, with 19 bases in between. Per the germline V gene, CDR1 is MDHEN and CDR2 is SYDVKM. CDR3 sequence (DNA): TGTGCCAGCAGTTTAGGTCTCAGTAGGGGGTGGGAGCCCCAGCATTTT. This gives the protein CASSLGLSRGWEPQHF.

The chain employs TRBV30 and TRBJ2-5; no clear D. CDR3 size: 11 residues. The germline V gene has CDR1 GTSNPN and CDR2 SVGIG (reference sequence). V gave up 3 bases and J gave up 5 bases, with 7 bases separating them. CDR3 sequence reads: CAWSNGETQYF. As DNA, the CDR3 is TGTGCCTGGAGCAATGGCGAGACCCAGTACTTC. The whole variable domain, filled in from reference TRBV30 and TRBJ2-5, reads SQTIHQWPATLVQPVGSPLSLECTVEGTSNPNLYWYRQAAGRGLQLLFYSVGIGQISSEVPQNLSASRPQDRQFILSSKKLLLSDSGFYLCAWSNGETQYFGPGTRLLVL.

This chain uses TRBV11-3 with TRBJ1-5, with D unresolved. Looked up from germline, CDR1 is SGHNT and CDR2 is YENEEA. Trimming pared 0 bases from V and 3 bases from J, leaving 6 bases between. This CDR3 has 14 amino acids. The CDR3 is CASSLDWNNQPQHF. The CDR3 bases are TGTGCCAGCAGCTTAGACTGGAACAATCAGCCCCAGCATTTT. The full variable domain, with the rest looked up from reference TRBV11-3 and TRBJ1-5, is EAGVVQSPRYKIIEKKQPVAFWCNPISGHNTLYWYLQNLGQGPELLIRYENEEAVDDSQLPKDRFSAERLKGVDSTLKIQPAELGDSAVYLCASSLDWNNQPQHFGDGTRLSIL.

The genes are TRBV30 and TRBJ2-1; D unclear. The length of the CDR3 is 14 residues. Germline-derived CDR1 and CDR2 are GTSNPN and SVGIG (reference sequence). Trimming removed 2 bases from V and 0 bases from J, with 8 bases in between. The CDR3 protein is CAWSTSTSYNEQFF. CDR3 nucleotide sequence: TGTGCCTGGAGTACATCTACCTCCTACAATGAGCAGTTCTTC.

This sequence joins TRBV5-1 and TRBJ1-2, with D uncertain. V was cut by 0 bases and J by 8 bases, with 11 bases left in between. The CDR3 covers 13 residues. Germline V gene sequence: CDR1 SGHRS, CDR2 YFSETQ. The CDR3 spells CASSLEGSNGYTF. CDR3 in DNA: TGCGCCAGCAGCTTGGAGGGATCCAACGGCTACACCTTC.

This chain connects TRBV9 to TRBJ1-3; possible D gene TRBD1, 5 bases. The CDR3 is 15 amino acids. V was clipped by 0 bases and J by 6 bases, with 13 bases between them. Per germline, CDR1 SGDLS and CDR2 YYNGEE. The DNA of the CDR3 is TGTGCCAGCAGCGTAGATCCAGGGTGGGTAAACACCATATATTTT. Translation gives CASSVDPGWVNTIYF.

The chain combines TRBV28 with TRBJ2-1; D assignment may be TRBD1 or TRBD2 (6 bases each). The ends were cut back, 7 bases at V and 9 bases at J, with 31 bases in the middle. The germline V gene encodes CDR1 MDHEN and CDR2 SYDVKM. The CDR3 is 18 amino acids. In DNA, the CDR3 is TGTGCCAGCACTCCCTCAGGGGAGGCCTTGGGGATATTGGGTGAGCAGTTCTTC. This gives the protein CASTPSGEALGILGEQFF.

V usage is TRBV10-2 and J usage is TRBJ1-2; possibly TRBD1 for D (5 bases). CDR3 length: 13 amino acids. From germline, CDR1 is WSHSY and CDR2 SAAADI. With 3 bases removed from V and 8 bases from J, the gap between germline ends came to 13 bases. As DNA, the CDR3 is TGCGCCAGCAGTGACAGGGTGGAAGGGGGCTACACCTTC. This sequence encodes CASSDRVEGGYTF.

The CDR3 reads CASSDQAGDTQYF. As DNA, the CDR3 is TGTGCCAGCAGTGATCAGGCGGGAGATACGCAGTATTTT. The chain combines TRBV6-4 with TRBJ2-3, with a weak D call TRBD2 (5 bases). Per germline, CDR1 MRHNA and CDR2 SNTAGT. The CDR3 loop spans 13 amino acids. V lost 3 bases to trimming and J lost 5 bases, with 9 bases between them.

This clone came up once. The rearrangement uses TRBV19 and TRBJ2-1; 9 bases fit TRBD1. The ends lost 3 bases at V and 9 bases at J; junction bases unmatched: 12. This CDR3 contains 16 residues. Germline V gene data show CDR1 as LNHDA and CDR2 as SQIVND (reference sequence). CDR3 sequence reads: CASSMQTGGRSGEQFF. The CDR3 nucleotides read TGTGCCAGTAGTATGCAAACAGGGGGCCGGTCGGGTGAGCAGTTCTTC.